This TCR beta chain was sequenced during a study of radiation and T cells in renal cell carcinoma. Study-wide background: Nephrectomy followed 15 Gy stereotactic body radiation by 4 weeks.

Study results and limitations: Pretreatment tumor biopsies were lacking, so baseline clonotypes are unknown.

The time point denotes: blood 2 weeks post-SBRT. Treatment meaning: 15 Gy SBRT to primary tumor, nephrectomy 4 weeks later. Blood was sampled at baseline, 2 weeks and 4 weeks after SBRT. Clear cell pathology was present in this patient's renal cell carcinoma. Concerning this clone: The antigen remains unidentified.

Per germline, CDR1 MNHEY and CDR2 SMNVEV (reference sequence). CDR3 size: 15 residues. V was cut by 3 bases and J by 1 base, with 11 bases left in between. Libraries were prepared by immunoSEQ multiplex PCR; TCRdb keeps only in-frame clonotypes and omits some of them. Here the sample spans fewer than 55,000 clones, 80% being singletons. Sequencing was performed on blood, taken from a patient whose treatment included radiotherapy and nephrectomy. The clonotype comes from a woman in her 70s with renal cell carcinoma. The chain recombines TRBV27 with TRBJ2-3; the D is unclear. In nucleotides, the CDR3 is TGTGCCAGCAGTTTTGGACGGGTCGGCACAGATACGCAGTATTTT. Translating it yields CASSFGRVGTDTQYF.